This entry lists 19 T cell receptor beta chains sequenced from one sample in a study of T cells in Graves' hyperthyroidism and ophthalmopathy. Researchers amplified the TCR beta CDR3 regions from RNA transcripts. The TCR CDR3 first-round RT-PCR relied on the HTBI primer set. MiXCR, run by TCRdb on the multiplex PCR reads, gives a single entry per CDR3 protein. The sample lists approximately 870,000 distinct CDR3 sequences; over 35% were seen once. The sequenced material came from blood. The receptors were sampled from a man between 18 and 29 years old with Graves' hyperthyroidism.

The chain links TRBV7-8 to TRBJ2-2, with 7 nucleotides matching TRBD2. Germline values: CDR1 SGHVS, CDR2 FQNEAQ. This CDR3 spans 17 amino acids. V lost 5 bases and J lost 0; bases outside the gene matches: 9. The CDR3 region is CASSQSRLAANTGELFF. The CDR3 DNA is TGTGCCAGCAGCCAATCCCGCCTAGCGGCGAACACCGGGGAGCTGTTTTTT.

This clonotype was recorded many times. The chain employs TRBV10-3 and TRBJ1-1, with a possible D match to TRBD1 (5 bases). Germline CDR1 reads ENHRY; CDR2 reads SYGVKD. The CDR3 spans 16 residues. With 3 bases removed from V and 1 base from J, the gap between germline ends came to 15 bases. CDR3 residues: CAISDSDINSNTEAFF. The CDR3 DNA reads as TGTGCCATCAGTGACTCGGACATCAATTCGAACACTGAAGCTTTCTTT.

The table lists this clonotype with a few counts. The CDR3 region is CASSPGQGYYYEQYF. The CDR3 region has the DNA TGCGCCAGCAGCCCCGGACAGGGCTACTACTACGAGCAGTACTTC. The rearrangement uses TRBV4-1 and TRBJ2-7; 8 bases line up with TRBD1. The CDR3 runs 15 residues. Germline V gene data show CDR1 as MGHRA and CDR2 as YSYEKL. After removal of 4 bases from V and 3 bases from J, the junction contained 8 bases not matched to a gene.

Only a few counts were recorded for this clonotype. V and J are TRBV4-1 and TRBJ2-7; 8 positions match TRBD1. The CDR3 loop spans 13 amino acids. Germline loops: CDR1 MGHRA, CDR2 YSYEKL. The trim removed 2 bases at V and 4 bases at J, leaving 1 base unmatched. The CDR3 nucleotides read TGCGCCAGCAGCCAATGGACAGGGTACGAGCAGTACTTC. The encoded protein is CASSQWTGYEQYF.

This chain uses TRBV20-1 with TRBJ1-1; D perhaps matches TRBD1 (5 bases). The CDR3 covers 15 residues. The V gene's germline CDR1 is DFQATT and CDR2 SNEGSKA (reference sequence). V lost 1 base, J lost 2 bases, and 14 bases lay in between. The CDR3: CSARVPTAHNTEAFF. The CDR3 bases are TGCAGTGCTAGAGTCCCGACAGCCCACAACACTGAAGCTTTCTTT.

The chain uses TRBV5-1 and TRBJ2-7, with 13 nucleotides matching TRBD2. The CDR3 extends over 17 amino acids. Germline trimming cut 0 bases from V and 0 bases from J; bases unmatched to any gene: 3. The germline V gene has CDR1 SGHRS and CDR2 YFSETQ. CDR3 sequence (DNA): TGCGCCAGCAGCTTGGTCCGGACTAGCGGGAGCTCCTACGAGCAGTACTTC. It encodes CASSLVRTSGSSYEQYF.

The sample holds a few counts of this clonotype. The rearrangement uses TRBV7-9 and TRBJ2-7; 8 nucleotides line up with TRBD1. Germline V gene sequence: CDR1 SEHNR, CDR2 FQNEAQ (reference sequence). With V trimmed by 5 bases and J by 5 bases, 11 bases remained unmatched. CDR3 length: 15 amino acids. CDR3 DNA sequence: TGTGCCAGCAGCCCCCCGGCTGGGACAGGTAACGAGCAGTACTTC. Residues: CASSPPAGTGNEQYF.

This clonotype was recorded many times. The chain employs TRBV25-1 and TRBJ2-7, with D possibly being TRBD1 or TRBD2 (5 bases each). V was shortened by 2 bases and J by 2 bases, with 16 bases between the two germline ends. The germline V gene has CDR1 MGHDK and CDR2 SYGVNS. The CDR3 loop spans 16 amino acids. In nucleotides, the CDR3 is TGTGCCAGCAGTGAAGTCGACAGAGGGAACCCCTACGAGCAGTACTTC. It yields the protein CASSEVDRGNPYEQYF.

This clonotype was counted ten times or more. This chain connects TRBV2 to TRBJ2-5; D possibly matches TRBD1 or TRBD2 (5 bases each). V was cut by 6 bases and J by 4 bases, with 9 bases left in between. There are 12 residues in the CDR3. The germline V gene encodes CDR1 SNHLY and CDR2 FYNNEI. CDR3 in DNA: TGTGCCAGCAGGCAGGGACGAGAGACCCAGTACTTC. As protein: CASRQGRETQYF. The full variable domain, rest sourced from reference TRBV2 and TRBJ2-5, is EPEVTQTPSHQVTQMGQEVILRCVPISNHLYFYWYRQILGQKVEFLVSFYNNEISEKSEIFDDQFSVERPDGSNFTLKIRSTKLEDSAMYFCASRQGRETQYFGPGTRLLVL.

The V and J genes are TRBV13 and TRBJ1-6, with D unresolved. Trimming pared 5 bases from V and 5 bases from J, leaving 13 bases between. Germline loops: CDR1 PRHDT, CDR2 FYEKMQ (reference sequence). The length of the CDR3 is 15 residues. In DNA, the CDR3 is TGTGCCAGCAGCCAAGATGGTGGGGATAATTCACCCCTCCACTTT. This encodes CASSQDGGDNSPLHF.

This clonotype was counted ten times or more. The chain has TRBV19 and TRBJ1-2; D not certain. The CDR3 runs 13 residues. Germline CDR1 is LNHDA and CDR2 is SQIVND (reference sequence). V was cut by 10 bases and J by 4 bases, with 16 bases left in between. The CDR3 sequence: CATQEGLGYGYTF. CDR3 in DNA: TGTGCCACTCAGGAGGGCTTGGGCTATGGCTACACCTTC.

V and J are TRBV7-2 and TRBJ1-2, with D possibly being TRBD1 (6 bases). The V end lost 5 bases, the J end lost 8 bases, and 15 bases lay between the germline ends. CDR1 is SGHTA and CDR2 is FQGNSA in the germline V gene. The CDR3 length is 13 residues. The CDR3 reads CASSPGAAGGYTF. CDR3 nucleotides: TGTGCCAGCAGCCCAGGGGCAGCGGGCGGCTACACCTTC.

In regard to this clonotype: This likely came from a read error, as a far larger clone is one base away. The CDR3 nucleotides read TGTGCCAGCAGCTTAGTCGATCAGCCCCGGCATTTT. Translated, it gives CASSLVDQPRHF. This rearrangement joins TRBV7-9 to TRBJ1-5; no firm D call. Germline assignment: CDR1 SEHNR and CDR2 FQNEAQ (reference sequence). This CDR3 is built from 12 residues. The whole variable domain, remainder taken from reference TRBV7-9 and TRBJ1-5, is DTGVSQNPRHKITKRGQNVTFRCDPISEHNRLYWYRQTLGQGPEFLTYFQNEAQLEKSRLLSDRFSAERPKGSFSTLEIQRTEQGDSAMYLCASSLVDQPRHFGDGTRLSIL.

This clonotype was seen ten or more times. The V and J genes are TRBV19 and TRBJ1-1; TRBD1 is a possible D gene (5 bases). The CDR3 extends over 11 amino acids. The ends were cut back, 7 bases at V and 7 bases at J, with 10 bases in the middle. CDR1 is LNHDA and CDR2 is SQIVND in the germline V gene (reference sequence). The CDR3 sequence is CASKGEGEAFF. Written as DNA, the CDR3 is TGTGCCAGTAAAGGGGAGGGTGAAGCTTTCTTT.

This chain joins TRBV5-1 and TRBJ2-5; TRBD2 agrees at 7 bases. CDR1 is SGHRS, CDR2 YFSETQ, per germline. V was pared by 9 bases and J by 1 base, with 12 bases of the junction left unmatched. The CDR3 is 15 residues long. CDR3: CAISDGGGSQETQYF. CDR3 nucleotide sequence: TGCGCCATCAGTGACGGCGGGGGAAGCCAAGAGACCCAGTACTTC.

With respect to this clonotype: This may stem from a read error, because a much larger clone lies one nucleotide away. The chain couples TRBV5-1 to TRBJ1-2; TRBD1 aligns across 8 bases. This CDR3 comprises 14 residues. Trimming at V came to 3 bases and at J to 3 bases, leaving 4 bases not matched to a gene. Looked up from germline, CDR1 is SGHRS and CDR2 is YFSETQ. The CDR3 spells CASSYEQGDYGYTF. CDR3 nucleotides: TGCGCCAGCAGCTATGAACAGGGGGACTATGGCTACACCTTC.

This clonotype was observed at least ten times. The J gene is TRBJ1-2, the V gene TRBV6-1; D not resolved. The CDR3 is made up of 13 amino acids. Germline loops: CDR1 MNHNS, CDR2 SASEGT. V dropped 0 bases and J dropped 3 bases, with 5 bases sitting between them. The CDR3: CASSEARDYGYTF. The CDR3 DNA is TGTGCCAGCAGTGAAGCAAGGGACTATGGCTACACCTTC.

The V gene is TRBV9, the J gene TRBJ2-5; possible D gene TRBD2, 6 bases. V gave up 4 bases and J gave up 0 bases, with 16 bases separating them. This CDR3 has 16 amino acids. Germline values: CDR1 SGDLS, CDR2 YYNGEE. The CDR3 DNA reads as TGTGCCAGCAGCCCCAGCGGCGGGGAGCACCAAGAGACCCAGTACTTC. Amino acid sequence: CASSPSGGEHQETQYF.

The rearrangement uses TRBV6-6 and TRBJ1-1; D is undetermined. Germline lookup yields CDR1 MNHNY and CDR2 SVGAGI (reference sequence). The CDR3 contains 13 residues. V was clipped by 6 bases and J by 3 bases, with 11 bases between them. CDR3 DNA sequence: TGTGCCAGCAGAGTCCGAAGCGACACTGAAGCTTTCTTT. This translates into CASRVRSDTEAFF.